This TCR beta chain originates from a study of blood T cells in healthy people across ages. Together with a sample-barcoded 5' primer, a J-beta primer mix was included in a second PCR lasting about 7 to 12 cycles. Via MiXCR, TCRdb re-called the 5' RACE reads, giving one row per CDR3 protein. The table records about 1.8 million distinct CDR3 sequences, 40% to 55% of them present only once. Trimming shortened V by 6 bases and J by 0 bases, and 8 bases separated the two germline ends. The CDR3 consists of 14 residues. This sequence originates from a woman between 35 and 50 years old in good health. This chain links TRBV12-3 or TRBV12-4 with TRBJ1-4; D remains ambiguous. Specimen: blood. CDR3 nucleotides: TGTGCCAGCAGCCCGCTTGCAACTAATGAAAAACTGTTTTTT. Translation gives CASSPLATNEKLFF.